The entry below describes one TCR beta chain. Its antigen is unidentified. The sample comes from a study of T cell responses to AZD1222 COVID-19 vaccine. Deletions cut 7 bases from V and 0 bases from J, with 10 bases between. This CDR3 has 15 amino acids. Germline V gene data show CDR1 as MNHEY and CDR2 as SVGAGI. Measured with immunoSEQ multiplex PCR; TCRdb has only the in-frame clones, and not every one. The table shows around 56,000 clones, with around 92% occurring only once. Points from the study as a whole: Repertoire samples came only from after the peak T cell response. It was only 6 or 7 AZD1222 recipients who were seropositive at baseline. Females made up more of the donors, who were largely white British, and clonal diversity may have come out too low. Reports indicate that nearly half of spike-specific TCRs are directed at unmutated variant regions.

The sequencing here drew on peripheral blood, taken 28 days after the second AZD1222 dose. The chain recombines TRBV6-5 with TRBJ1-6, with no clear D. The source of this sequence is an adult who received the AZD1222 COVID-19 vaccine. Written as DNA, the CDR3 is TGTGCCAGCACTCCGCAGAGCTCCTATAATTCACCCCTCCACTTT. This sequence encodes CASTPQSSYNSPLHF.